The clone carrying this TCR beta chain was counted many times. What it binds is unknown. The source of the sample is a study of response to subunit inactivated influenza vaccine. Study findings and constraints: Authors suggested seasonal influenza vaccinations each recruit few new T cells.

TCRdb reprocessed the RT-PCR reads with MiXCR, giving one entry per CDR3 protein. The table has hundreds of thousands of distinct CDR3 sequences, around a sixth seen once. Trimming at V came to 5 bases and at J to 4 bases, leaving 8 bases not matched to a gene. The CDR3 contains 14 residues. CDR1 and CDR2 from the germline V gene are SGHRS and YFSETQ. The sample was PBMCs from blood, taken roughly 12 days after vaccination. The chain recombines TRBV5-1 with TRBJ1-2, with TRBD1 matching 7 bases. This sequence originates from a man over 45 who received an inactivated influenza vaccine. CDR3 DNA sequence: TGCGCCAGCAGAATAGACCAGGGGGGCTATGGCTACACCTTC. Its protein is CASRIDQGGYGYTF.